This passage covers 5 T cell receptor beta chains from one sample sequenced in a study of regulatory T cells in long-lasting Graves disease. Libraries of TCR beta came from iRepertoire HTBI primers plus Arm-PCR of CDR3 regions. TCRdb reprocessed the multiplex PCR reads via MiXCR and lists one record per CDR3 protein. This sample has about 300,000 distinct CDR3 sequences, with over 15% found just once. Noted time point: newly diagnosed GD, antithyroid drugs for less than 3 months. Extracted PBMC RNA gave rise to the TCR library. Here the sequenced sample was peripheral blood mononuclear cells (PBMCs), taken at new diagnosis, from a patient treated with antithyroid drugs. The receptor source for this set is a female donor with Graves disease.

Worth noting for this clonotype: A read error is possible here, since a much larger clone lies one base away. The V and J genes are TRBV7-2 and TRBJ2-5; 7 positions agree with TRBD1. The DNA matches TRBJ2-1 better at its end, which makes the J call doubtful. This CDR3 comprises 17 residues. CDR1 is SGHTA and CDR2 is FQGNSA in the germline V gene. The DNA of the CDR3 is TGTGCCAGCAGCCGTAGTAGGCGGACAGGACCCAAGGACGAGCAGTTCTTC. It yields the protein CASSRSRRTGPKDEQFF.

At least ten counts were recorded for this clonotype. The chain carries TRBV2 and TRBJ2-5; D unresolved. V was pared by 7 bases and J by 7 bases, with 7 bases between. CDR1 and CDR2 (germline): SNHLY, FYNNEI. The CDR3 has 10 amino acids. The CDR3 DNA reads TGTGCCAGCATCCTAGGGACCCAGTACTTC. It translates to CASILGTQYF.

In its sample, this clonotype was seen many times. This chain joins TRBV12-3 or TRBV12-4 and TRBJ2-1, with a weak D call TRBD2 (5 bases). Deletions cut 8 bases from V and 0 bases from J, with 8 bases between. The CDR3 has 13 amino acids. This CDR3 is CASGTSSYNEQFF. As DNA, the CDR3 is TGTGCCAGCGGAACTAGCTCCTACAATGAGCAGTTCTTC.

The rearrangement links TRBV10-3 to TRBJ2-7; D remains unclear. Germline CDR1 reads ENHRY; CDR2 reads SYGVKD. There are 14 residues in the CDR3. The ends were cut back, 3 bases at V and 2 bases at J, with 11 bases in the middle. CDR3 loop: CAISEGVNPYEQYF. CDR3 DNA: TGTGCCATCAGTGAAGGTGTAAACCCCTACGAGCAGTACTTC.

This clonotype has a count of ten or more. The rearrangement joins TRBV7-9 to TRBJ1-2; TRBD1 matches at 7 bases. This CDR3 comprises 12 residues. Germline V lookup: CDR1 SEHNR, CDR2 FQNEAQ (reference sequence). CDR3 coding DNA: TGTGCTATCTTGAGGGGGCATGGTGGCTACACCTTC. Encoded protein: CAILRGHGGYTF.